The clone carrying this T cell receptor beta chain occurred many times. The data stem from a study of blood T cell repertoires in COVID-19. Study-level information: Nucleic acid was either cDNA or gDNA, and it came from T cells, B-cell-depleted T cells, or PBMCs.

Germline CDR1 is LGHNA and CDR2 is YSLEER. CDR3 size: 14 residues. Trimming took 0 bases from V and 3 from J, leaving 9 bases between them. As processed by the authors: Counts of nucleated cells, estimated from reference gene primer amplification, were obtained. TCRdb's table, derived via immunoSEQ multiplex PCR, lists solely in-frame clones and lacks some. For V, J and clone size, that table is used; D and trimming come from the DNA. The sample yields around 260,000 clones, roughly 88% seen once. During active infection, Seattle patients enrolled and were then monitored through disease. The chain carries TRBV4-3 and TRBJ2-7; D gene uncertain. This TCR was recovered from a human donor with COVID-19, enrolled during active disease. The donor label of this sample is uncertain. The sequencing input was peripheral blood. The CDR3 sequence: CASSQDLQVYEQYF. Written as DNA, the CDR3 is TGCGCCAGCAGCCAAGATCTCCAGGTCTACGAGCAGTACTTC.